What follows describes a single TCR beta chain. As originally analysed: How many nucleated cells were present was estimated from reference gene primer amplification. TCRdb's copy holds only in-frame clones and misses some; the assay was immunoSEQ multiplex PCR. V, J and clone size reflect that table, while D and trimming were determined from the DNA. The sample holds just over 650,000 clones, more than 80% seen once. Per germline, CDR1 MGHRA and CDR2 YSYEKL. Trimming cost V 1 base and J 6 bases, with 16 bases left between them. The CDR3 is 16 amino acids. The record originates from a study of blood T cell repertoires in COVID-19. In the study overall: The United States, Italy and Spain supplied acute and convalescent COVID-19 samples. The cDNA or gDNA used as material had been derived from T cells, B-cell-depleted T cells, or PBMCs.

The receptor's source is a woman between 18 and 30 years old with acute or convalescent COVID-19. Material for sequencing was peripheral blood. This chain uses TRBV4-1 with TRBJ1-5, with a tentative D call TRBD1 (5 bases). DNA of the CDR3: TGCGCCAGCAGCCAAGCGGGGGGAGGAGTGAGTCAGCCCCAGCATTTT. This translates into CASSQAGGGVSQPQHF.